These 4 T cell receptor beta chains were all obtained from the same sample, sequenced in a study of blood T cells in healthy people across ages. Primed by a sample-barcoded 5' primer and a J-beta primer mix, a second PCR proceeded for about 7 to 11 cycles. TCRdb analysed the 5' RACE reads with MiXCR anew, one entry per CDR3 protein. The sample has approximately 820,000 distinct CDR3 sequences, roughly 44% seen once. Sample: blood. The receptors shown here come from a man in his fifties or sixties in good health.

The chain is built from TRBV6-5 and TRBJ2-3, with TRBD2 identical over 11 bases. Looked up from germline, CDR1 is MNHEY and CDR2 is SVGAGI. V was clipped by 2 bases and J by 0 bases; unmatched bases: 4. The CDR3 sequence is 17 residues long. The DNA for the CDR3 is TGTGCCAGCAGTTACAAGGCTAGCGGGGGGAGCACAGATACGCAGTATTTT. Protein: CASSYKASGGSTDTQYF.

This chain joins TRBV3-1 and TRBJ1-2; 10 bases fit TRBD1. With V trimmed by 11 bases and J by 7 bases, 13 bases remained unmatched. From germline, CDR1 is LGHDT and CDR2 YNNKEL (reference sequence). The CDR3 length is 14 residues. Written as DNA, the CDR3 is TGTGCCTGCAACCAAGGGACAGGGGAGAGTGGCTACACCTTC. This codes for CACNQGTGESGYTF.

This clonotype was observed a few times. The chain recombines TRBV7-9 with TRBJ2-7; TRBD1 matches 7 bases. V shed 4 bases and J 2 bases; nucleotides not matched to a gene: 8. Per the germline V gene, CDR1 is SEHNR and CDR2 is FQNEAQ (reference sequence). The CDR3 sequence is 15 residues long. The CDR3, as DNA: TGTGCCAGCAGCTCCGGTTTCGACAGGGCCTACGAGCAGTACTTC. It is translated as CASSSGFDRAYEQYF.

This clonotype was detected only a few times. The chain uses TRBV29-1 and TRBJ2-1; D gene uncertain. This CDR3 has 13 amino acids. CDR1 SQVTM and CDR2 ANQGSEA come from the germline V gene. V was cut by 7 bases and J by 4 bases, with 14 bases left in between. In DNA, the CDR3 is TGCAGCGCCTCGCCGATCCTTTACAATGAGCAGTTCTTC. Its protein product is CSASPILYNEQFF.